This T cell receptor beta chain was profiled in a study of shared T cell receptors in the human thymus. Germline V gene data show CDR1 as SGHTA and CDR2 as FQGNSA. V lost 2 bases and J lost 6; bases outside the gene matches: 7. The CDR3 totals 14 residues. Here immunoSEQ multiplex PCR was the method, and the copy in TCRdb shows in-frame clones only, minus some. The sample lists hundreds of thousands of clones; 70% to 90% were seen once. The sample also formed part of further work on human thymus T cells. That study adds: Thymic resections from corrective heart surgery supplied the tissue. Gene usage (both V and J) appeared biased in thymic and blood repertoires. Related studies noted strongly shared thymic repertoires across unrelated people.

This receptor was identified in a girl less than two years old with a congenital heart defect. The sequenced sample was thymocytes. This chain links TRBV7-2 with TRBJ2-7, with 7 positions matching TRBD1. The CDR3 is CASSLPSTGAEQYF. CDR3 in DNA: TGTGCCAGCAGCTTACCCTCTACAGGGGCCGAGCAGTACTTC.